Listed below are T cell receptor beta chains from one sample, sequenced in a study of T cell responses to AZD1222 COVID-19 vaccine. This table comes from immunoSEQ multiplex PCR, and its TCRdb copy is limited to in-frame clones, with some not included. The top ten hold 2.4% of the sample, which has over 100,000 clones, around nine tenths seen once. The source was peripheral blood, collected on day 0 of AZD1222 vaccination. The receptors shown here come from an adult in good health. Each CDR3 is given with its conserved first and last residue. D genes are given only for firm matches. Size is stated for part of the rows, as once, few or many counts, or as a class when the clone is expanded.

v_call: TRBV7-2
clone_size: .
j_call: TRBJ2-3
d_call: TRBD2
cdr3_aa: CASSLVGGNTDTQYF
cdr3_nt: TGTGCCAGCAGCTTAGTGGGAGGGAACACAGATACGCAGTATTTT

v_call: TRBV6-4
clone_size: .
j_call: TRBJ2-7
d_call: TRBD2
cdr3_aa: CASSPGTSGSYEQYF
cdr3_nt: TGTGCCAGCAGCCCGGGGACTAGCGGGAGCTACGAGCAGTACTTC

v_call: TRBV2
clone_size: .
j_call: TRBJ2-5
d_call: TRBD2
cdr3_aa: CASSRLAGGGETQYF
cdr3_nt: TGTGCCAGCAGTCGTCTAGCGGGAGGCGGAGAGACCCAGTACTTC

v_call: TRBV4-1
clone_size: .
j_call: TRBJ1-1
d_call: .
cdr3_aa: CASSQRSGQRTAEAFF
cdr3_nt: TGCGCCAGCAGCCAAAGGTCCGGACAAAGGACGGCTGAAGCTTTCTTT

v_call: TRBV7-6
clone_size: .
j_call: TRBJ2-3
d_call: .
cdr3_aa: CASSSSRGGLRTDTQYF
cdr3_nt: TGTGCCAGCAGCTCTTCTAGGGGGGGGCTCCGCACAGATACGCAGTATTTT

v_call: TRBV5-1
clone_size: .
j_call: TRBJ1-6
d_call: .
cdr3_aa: CASSSQSNYNSPLHF
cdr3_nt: TGCGCCAGCAGCTCGCAGAGCAACTATAATTCACCCCTCCACTTT

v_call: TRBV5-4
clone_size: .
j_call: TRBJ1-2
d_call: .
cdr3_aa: CASSLVGIGVDGYTF
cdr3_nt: TGTGCCAGCAGCTTGGTAGGGATTGGGGTCGATGGCTACACCTTC

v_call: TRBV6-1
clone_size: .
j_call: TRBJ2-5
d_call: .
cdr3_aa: CASSEGGRGGTQYF
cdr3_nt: TGTGCCAGCAGTGAGGGGGGGCGAGGAGGGACCCAGTACTTC

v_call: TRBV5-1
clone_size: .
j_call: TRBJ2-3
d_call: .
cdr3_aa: CASRLDGVSTDTQYF
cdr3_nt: TGCGCCAGCAGATTGGACGGGGTGAGCACAGATACGCAGTATTTT

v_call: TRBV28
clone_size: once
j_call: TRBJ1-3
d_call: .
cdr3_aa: CASSLGATLSGNTIYF
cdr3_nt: TGTGCCAGCAGTTTAGGGGCCACTCTCTCTGGAAACACCATATATTTT

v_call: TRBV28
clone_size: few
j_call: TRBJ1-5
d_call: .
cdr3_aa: CASSLGGHSNQPQHF
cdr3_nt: TGTGCCAGCAGTTTGGGGGGTCATAGCAATCAGCCCCAGCATTTT

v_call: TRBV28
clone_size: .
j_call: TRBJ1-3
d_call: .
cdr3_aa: CASSLYRDWPGNTIYF
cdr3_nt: TGTGCCAGCAGTTTATACAGGGACTGGCCTGGAAACACCATATATTTT

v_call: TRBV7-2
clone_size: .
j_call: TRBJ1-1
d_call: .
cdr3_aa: CASSSPAGTEAFF
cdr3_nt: TGTGCCAGCAGTTCACCTGCGGGCACTGAAGCTTTCTTT

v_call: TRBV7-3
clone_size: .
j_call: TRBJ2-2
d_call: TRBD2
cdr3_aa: CASSKWALAGAGGELFF
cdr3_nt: TGTGCCAGCAGCAAATGGGCCCTAGCGGGAGCGGGCGGGGAGCTGTTTTTT

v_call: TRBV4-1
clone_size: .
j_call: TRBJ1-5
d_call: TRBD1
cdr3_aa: CASSQTGGRDQPQHF
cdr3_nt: TGCGCCAGCAGCCAAACAGGGGGCAGAGATCAGCCCCAGCATTTT

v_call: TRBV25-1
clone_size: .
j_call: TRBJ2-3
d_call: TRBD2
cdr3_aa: CASSATSGPFDTQYF
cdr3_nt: TGTGCCAGCAGTGCTACTAGCGGTCCCTTCGATACGCAGTATTTT

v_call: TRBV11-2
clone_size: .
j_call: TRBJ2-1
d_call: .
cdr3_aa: CASSPRRADEQFF
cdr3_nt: TGTGCCAGCAGCCCCCGCAGGGCGGATGAGCAGTTCTTC

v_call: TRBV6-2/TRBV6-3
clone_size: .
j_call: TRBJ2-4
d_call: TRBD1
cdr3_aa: CASSDQGTGRADIQYF
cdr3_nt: TGTGCCAGCAGCGACCAAGGGACAGGGAGGGCGGACATTCAGTACTTC

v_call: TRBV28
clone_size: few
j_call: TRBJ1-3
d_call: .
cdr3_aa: CASSLRQVGRGNTIYF
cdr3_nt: TGTGCCAGCAGTTTACGACAGGTGGGACGTGGAAACACCATATATTTT

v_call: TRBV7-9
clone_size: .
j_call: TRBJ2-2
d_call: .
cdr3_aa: CASSAGVGELFF
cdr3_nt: TGTGCCAGCAGTGCCGGAGTCGGGGAGCTGTTTTTT

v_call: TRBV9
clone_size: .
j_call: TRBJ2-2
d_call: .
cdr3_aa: CASSSQAGWGELFF
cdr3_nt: TGTGCCAGCAGCTCCCAGGCGGGTTGGGGGGAGCTGTTTTTT

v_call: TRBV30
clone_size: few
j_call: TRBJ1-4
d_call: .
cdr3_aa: CAWGTNRNNEKLFF
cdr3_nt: TGTGCCTGGGGGACAAATCGGAACAATGAAAAACTGTTTTTT

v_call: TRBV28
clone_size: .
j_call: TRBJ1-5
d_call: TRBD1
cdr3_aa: CASRRTGEGQPQHF
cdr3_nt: TGTGCCAGCAGACGGACAGGGGAGGGGCAGCCCCAGCATTTT

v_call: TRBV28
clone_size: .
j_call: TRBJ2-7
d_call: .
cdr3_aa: CASSFNRVYEQYF
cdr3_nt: TGTGCCAGCAGTTTCAACAGGGTCTACGAGCAGTACTTC

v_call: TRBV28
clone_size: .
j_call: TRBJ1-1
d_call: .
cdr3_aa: CASSSQWAANTEAFF
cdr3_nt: TGTGCCAGCAGTTCACAATGGGCGGCAAACACTGAAGCTTTCTTT

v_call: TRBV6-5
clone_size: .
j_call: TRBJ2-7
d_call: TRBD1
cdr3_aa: CASSYSLAGGPYEQYF
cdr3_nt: TGTGCCAGCAGTTACTCGTTAGCAGGGGGCCCCTACGAGCAGTACTTC

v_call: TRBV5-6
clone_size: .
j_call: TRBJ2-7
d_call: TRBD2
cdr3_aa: CASSISGVTYEQYF
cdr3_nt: TGTGCCAGCAGCATCAGCGGGGTAACCTACGAGCAGTACTTC

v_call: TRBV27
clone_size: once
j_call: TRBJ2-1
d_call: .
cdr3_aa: CASSLKRATSYNEQFF
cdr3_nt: TGTGCCAGCAGTTTGAAGCGGGCAACCTCCTACAATGAGCAGTTCTTC

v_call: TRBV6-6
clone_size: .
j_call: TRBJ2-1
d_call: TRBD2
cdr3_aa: CASSLRRTSGVTYNEQFF
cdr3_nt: TGTGCCAGCAGTCTCCGACGGACTAGCGGGGTTACCTACAATGAGCAGTTCTTC

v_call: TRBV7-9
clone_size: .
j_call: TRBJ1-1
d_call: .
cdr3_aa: CASSLAGGSAEAFF
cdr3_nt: TGTGCCAGCAGCTTAGCAGGCGGCAGCGCTGAAGCTTTCTTT

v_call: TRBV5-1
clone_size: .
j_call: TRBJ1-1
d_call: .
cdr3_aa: CASSFRENTEAFF
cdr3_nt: TGCGCCAGCAGCTTCAGGGAGAACACTGAAGCTTTCTTT

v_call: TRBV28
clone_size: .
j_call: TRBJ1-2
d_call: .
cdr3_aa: CASSLPGQTNYGYTF
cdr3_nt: TGTGCCAGCAGTTTACCCGGACAGACTAACTATGGCTACACCTTC

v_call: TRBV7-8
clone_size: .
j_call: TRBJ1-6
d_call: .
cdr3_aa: CASSFSFGNSPLHF
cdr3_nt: TGTGCCAGCAGCTTCAGTTTCGGCAATTCACCCCTCCACTTT

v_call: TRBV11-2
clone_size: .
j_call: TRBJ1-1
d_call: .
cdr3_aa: CASSPGRGQSTEAFF
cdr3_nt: TGTGCCAGCAGCCCAGGGCGGGGGCAGAGCACTGAAGCTTTCTTT

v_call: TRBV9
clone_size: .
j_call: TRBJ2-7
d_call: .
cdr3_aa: CASSVSAILNEQYF
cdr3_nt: TGTGCCAGCAGCGTTTCTGCAATCTTAAACGAGCAGTACTTC

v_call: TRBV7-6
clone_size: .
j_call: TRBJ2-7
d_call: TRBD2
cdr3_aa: CASSSVGQRGGEQYF
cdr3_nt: TGTGCCAGCAGCTCGGTGGGACAGCGGGGGGGGGAGCAGTACTTC

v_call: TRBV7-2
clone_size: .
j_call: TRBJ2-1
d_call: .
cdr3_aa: CASSPTGLSYNEQFF
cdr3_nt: TGTGCCAGCAGCCCGACTGGCTTGTCCTACAATGAGCAGTTCTTC

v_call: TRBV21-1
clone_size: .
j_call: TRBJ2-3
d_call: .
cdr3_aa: CASSKGQGVAPSTDTQYF
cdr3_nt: TGTGCCAGCAGCAAAGGTCAAGGCGTAGCCCCTAGCACAGATACGCAGTATTTT

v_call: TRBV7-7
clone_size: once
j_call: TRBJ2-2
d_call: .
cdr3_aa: CASSLGVNTGELFF
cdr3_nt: TGTGCTAGCAGCTTGGGAGTGAACACCGGGGAGCTGTTTTTT

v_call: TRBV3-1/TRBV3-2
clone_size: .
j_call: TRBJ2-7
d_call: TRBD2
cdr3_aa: CASSPPASGSSYEQYF
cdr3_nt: TGTGCCAGCAGCCCCCCCGCTAGCGGGAGCTCCTACGAGCAGTACTTC

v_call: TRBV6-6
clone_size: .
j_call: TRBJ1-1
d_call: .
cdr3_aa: CASSTYNTEAFF
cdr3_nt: TGTGCCAGCAGTACTTATAACACTGAAGCTTTCTTT

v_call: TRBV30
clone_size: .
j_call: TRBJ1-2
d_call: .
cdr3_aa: CAWSGEQGGGYTF
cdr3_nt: TGTGCCTGGAGTGGGGAACAGGGTGGGGGCTACACCTTC

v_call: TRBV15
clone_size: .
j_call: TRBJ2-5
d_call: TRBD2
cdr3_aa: CATSDPSGGETQYF
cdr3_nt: TGTGCCACCAGCGACCCCTCGGGAGGGGAGACCCAGTACTTC

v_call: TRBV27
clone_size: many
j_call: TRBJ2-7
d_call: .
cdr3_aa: CASSLKWGPYEQYF
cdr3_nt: TGTGCCAGCAGTTTAAAATGGGGTCCCTACGAGCAGTACTTC

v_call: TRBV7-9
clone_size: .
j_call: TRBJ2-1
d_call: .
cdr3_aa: CAPGEQFF
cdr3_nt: TGCGCCCCGGGTGAGCAGTTCTTC

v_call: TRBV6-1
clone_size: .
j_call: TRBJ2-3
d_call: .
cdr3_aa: CASSARVAVSTDTQYF
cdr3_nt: TGTGCCAGCAGTGCCAGGGTAGCGGTTAGCACAGATACGCAGTATTTT

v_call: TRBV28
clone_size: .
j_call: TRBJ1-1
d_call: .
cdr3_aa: CASSPSLRGTEAFF
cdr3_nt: TGTGCCAGCAGTCCTTCGTTGCGGGGAACTGAAGCTTTCTTT

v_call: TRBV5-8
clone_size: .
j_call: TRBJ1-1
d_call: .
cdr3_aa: CASSLALRGNTEAFF
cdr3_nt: TGTGCCAGCAGCTTGGCGCTCAGGGGGAACACTGAAGCTTTCTTT

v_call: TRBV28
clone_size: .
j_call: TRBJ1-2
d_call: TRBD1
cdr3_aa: CASSLPRTGAGSNYGYTF
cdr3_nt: TGTGCCAGCAGTCTCCCCCGGACAGGTGCGGGGTCTAACTATGGCTACACCTTC

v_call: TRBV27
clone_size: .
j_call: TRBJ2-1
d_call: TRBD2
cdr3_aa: CASSSTSGRIDNEQFF
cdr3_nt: TGTGCCAGCAGCTCGACTAGCGGGAGAATCGACAATGAGCAGTTCTTC

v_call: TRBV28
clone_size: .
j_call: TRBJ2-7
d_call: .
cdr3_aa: CASSLLGRGYEQYF
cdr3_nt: TGTGCCAGCAGTTTACTGGGTAGGGGGTACGAGCAGTACTTC

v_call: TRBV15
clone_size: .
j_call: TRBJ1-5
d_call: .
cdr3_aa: CATSRGGNQPQHF
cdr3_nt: TGTGCCACCAGCAGAGGTGGCAATCAGCCCCAGCATTTT

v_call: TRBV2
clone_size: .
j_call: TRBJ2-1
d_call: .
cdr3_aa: CASSALDGSSYNEQFF
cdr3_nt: TGTGCCAGCAGTGCGCTGGACGGGAGCTCCTACAATGAGCAGTTCTTC

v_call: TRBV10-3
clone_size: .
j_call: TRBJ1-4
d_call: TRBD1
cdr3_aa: CATGGQGFEKLFF
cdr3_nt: TGTGCCACCGGGGGACAGGGGTTTGAAAAACTGTTTTTT